This passage covers 2 T cell receptor beta chains from one sample sequenced in a study of T cell responses to AZD1222 COVID-19 vaccine. Some clones are missing from TCRdb's copy, which holds only in-frame ones; the method was immunoSEQ multiplex PCR. The top ten clones hold roughly 5% of a sample with approximately 150,000 clones, 94% of them seen once. This sample comprised peripheral blood, obtained 28 days after the second AZD1222 dose. The origin of the receptors is an adult who received the AZD1222 COVID-19 vaccine.

This chain uses TRBV3-1 (or the pseudogene TRBV3-2) with TRBJ1-1, with 8 positions matching TRBD1. V was pared by 7 bases and J by 5 bases, with 9 bases of the junction left unmatched. From germline, CDR1 is LGHDT and CDR2 YNNKEL (reference sequence). The CDR3 totals 14 residues. For the CDR3, the DNA is TGTGCCAGCAAGACAGGGGCGACGGGAACTGAAGCTTTCTTT. This translates into CASKTGATGTEAFF.

The chain links TRBV5-1 to TRBJ1-6; D unresolved. Germline-derived CDR1 and CDR2 are SGHRS and YFSETQ. This CDR3 comprises 14 residues. V lost 4 bases and J 7 bases, leaving 12 bases between the germline ends. CDR3: CASSLAVVNSPLHF. CDR3 coding DNA: TGCGCCAGCAGCCTGGCGGTGGTGAATTCACCCCTCCACTTT. Combining the CDR3 with reference TRBV5-1 and TRBJ1-6 gives the whole variable domain KAGVTQTPRYLIKTRGQQVTLSCSPISGHRSVSWYQQTPGQGLQFLFEYFSETQRNKGNFPGRFSGRQFSNSRSEMNVSTLELGDSALYLCASSLAVVNSPLHFGNGTRLTVT.